The 29 T cell receptor beta chains listed next were all sequenced from one sample in a study of T cell clonality in common variable immunodeficiency. Only in-frame clones appear in the TCRdb table, and some are missing; sequencing was by immunoSEQ multiplex PCR. Sampling found about 37,000 clones, none seen once. Sequencing was performed on peripheral blood mononuclear cells. These TCRs come from a person aged 18 to 70 in good health.

In this sample, this clone turned up a few times. A read error may account for a junction end that differs from germline. The read halts 3 residues ahead of the CDR3 end, with the missing end drawn from the germline J gene. The chain couples TRBV7-7 to TRBJ2-3, with TRBD2 matching over 13 bases. The germline CDR1 and CDR2 sequences are SSHAT and FNYEAQ (reference sequence). This CDR3 has 17 residues. The CDR3 region is CASSTGLAGVGGETQYF. The part of the CDR3 DNA that was read is TGTGCTAGCAGCACCGGACTAGCGGGAGTAGGGGGAGAGACG.

This clone was recorded at least ten times. CDR3 sequence reads: CASSLVLLQSANYGYTF. The sequenced part of the CDR3 DNA is TGTGCCAGCAGCTTGGTACTTCTACAGTCGGCGAACTATGGC. The chain uses TRBV7-8 and TRBJ1-2, with no clear D. The read halts 3 residues ahead of the CDR3 end, with the missing end drawn from the germline J gene. V lost 3 bases and J 2 bases, leaving 19 bases between the germline ends. Germline CDR1 is SGHVS and CDR2 is FQNEAQ. This CDR3 spans 17 amino acids.

This clone was seen at least ten times. The covered CDR3 bases are TGTGCCAGCAGAACTAGACCCACAGATACG. It yields the protein CASRTRPTDT. The CDR3 reads in full as CASRTRPTDTQYF. This chain joins TRBV2 and TRBJ2-3, with D possibly TRBD2 on 5 matching bases. The read is 3 residues too short to cover the CDR3 end, so that end is filled in from the germline J gene. Germline V gene data show CDR1 as SNHLY and CDR2 as FYNNEI. V lost 6 bases and J lost 2, with 9 bases in between. The CDR3 has 13 amino acids. Looking up the rest from reference TRBV2 and TRBJ2-3 gives the full variable domain: EPEVTQTPSHQVTQMGQEVILRCVPISNHLYFYWYRQILGQKVEFLVSFYNNEISEKSEIFDDQFSVERPDGSNFTLKIRSTKLEDSAMYFCASRTRPTDTQYFGPGTRLTVL.

This clone was seen repeatedly, ten times or more. The sequence runs out 3 residues before the end of the CDR3; the remainder is reconstructed from the germline J gene. The V gene is TRBV20-1, the J gene TRBJ1-1; D is ambiguous. Trimming stripped 0 bases from V and 1 base from J, with 9 bases between. The CDR3 has 14 residues. Per the germline V gene, CDR1 is DFQATT and CDR2 is SNEGSKA (reference sequence). The covered CDR3 bases are TGCAGTGCTAGAGATCGGGTACGGAACACTGAA. Protein sequence: CSARDRVRNTE. The whole CDR3 sequence is CSARDRVRNTEAFF.

This clone occurred many times. The sequence runs out 3 residues before the end of the CDR3; the remainder is reconstructed from the germline J gene. The chain employs TRBV5-1 and TRBJ1-1, with 8 bases aligning to TRBD1. Germline CDR1 reads SGHRS; CDR2 reads YFSETQ. This CDR3 has 14 residues. V trimming: 4 bases; J trimming: 1 base; junction bases outside the gene matches: 3. CDR3 DNA, as far as it was read: TGCGCCAGCAGCCAGGGGACAGGGAACACTGAA. It codes for CASSQGTGNTE. The full CDR3 reads CASSQGTGNTEAFF. The complete variable domain, with remaining parts taken from reference TRBV5-1 and TRBJ1-1, reads KAGVTQTPRYLIKTRGQQVTLSCSPISGHRSVSWYQQTPGQGLQFLFEYFSETQRNKGNFPGRFSGRQFSNSRSEMNVSTLELGDSALYLCASSQGTGNTEAFFGQGTRLTVV.

This clone was found many times. The read ends 3 residues shy of where the CDR3 ends; the end is completed using the germline J gene. V usage is TRBV4-1 and J usage is TRBJ2-3; D remains unclear. The V gene's germline CDR1 is MGHRA and CDR2 YSYEKL. V dropped 4 bases and J dropped 2 bases, with 4 bases sitting between them. The CDR3 totals 12 residues. The CDR3 spells CASSPPTDTQYF. The covered CDR3 bases are TGCGCCAGCAGCCCTCCCACAGATACG.

This clone was seen many times. CDR3 bases read: TGCAGTGCTAGTAGGGGGGGAGATACG. It codes for CSASRGGDT. The entire CDR3 protein is CSASRGGDTQYF. The genes are TRBV20-1 and TRBJ2-3; D is possibly TRBD2 (7 bases). The read terminates 3 residues ahead of where the CDR3 ends, so the germline J gene completes it. With 3 bases removed from V and 5 bases from J, the gap between germline ends came to 9 bases. The germline gives CDR1 DFQATT, CDR2 SNEGSKA (reference sequence). CDR3 length: 12 amino acids.

This clone occurred many times. The CDR3 end is not reached by the read, which stops 3 residues before it; the germline J gene fills it in. The rearrangement uses TRBV2 and TRBJ1-1, with D perhaps TRBD1 (5 bases). The CDR3 covers 13 residues. CDR1 is SNHLY and CDR2 is FYNNEI in the germline V gene. CDR3 DNA (partial): TGTGCCCTCAGCAGTCTTTGGGGGGAGGGA. Residues: CALSSLWGEG. The whole CDR3 protein reads CALSSLWGEGAFF.

This clone was recorded many times. Read sequence stops 3 residues before the CDR3 end, and the germline J gene provides the missing end. V is TRBV5-1 and J is TRBJ2-6; 9 bases line up with TRBD1. CDR3 length: 17 amino acids. Germline V CDR1 and CDR2: SGHRS, YFSETQ. Losses at the gene ends were 2 bases for V and 0 bases for J; bases not matched to a gene: 3. The CDR3 DNA, read in part, is TGCGCCAGCAGCTTACGACAGGGGGACTCTGGGGCCAACGTC. Its protein product is CASSLRQGDSGANV. The entire CDR3 protein reads CASSLRQGDSGANVLTF.

CDR3 bases read: TGTGCCAGTAGTATGAATAGGGTTAGCACCGGGGAG. It yields the protein CASSMNRVSTGE. The full-length CDR3 reads as CASSMNRVSTGELFF. The chain couples TRBV19 to TRBJ2-2; D unclear. The CDR3 end falls 3 residues outside the read, so it is completed with the germline J gene. Germline assignment: CDR1 LNHDA and CDR2 SQIVND (reference sequence). V was cut by 3 bases and J by 4 bases, with 12 bases left in between. The CDR3 is made up of 15 amino acids.

This clone was seen only a few times. The observed sequence ends 3 residues before the CDR3 terminus, with the missing tail filled in from the germline J gene. The rearrangement uses TRBV7-3 and TRBJ1-2, with no clear D. Per germline, CDR1 SGHTA and CDR2 FQGTGA. The CDR3 totals 13 residues. The CDR3 bases that were read are TGTGCCAGCAGGGACTATTTCTACAATGAC. Translating gives CASRDYFYND. The CDR3, in full, reads CASRDYFYNDYTF.

This clone was counted a few times. With the read ending 3 residues before the CDR3 end, the germline J gene is used to fill in that end. This sequence joins TRBV2 and TRBJ2-1; 9 bases are a match to TRBD1. Germline CDR1 reads SNHLY; CDR2 reads FYNNEI. The CDR3 loop spans 13 amino acids. Germline trimming cut 5 bases from V and 6 bases from J; bases unmatched to any gene: 2. The CDR3 sequence is CASSRDRVNEQFF. CDR3 DNA, as far as it was read: TGTGCCAGCAGTCGGGACAGGGTCAATGAG.

This clone appeared many times. Sequencing ends 3 residues short of the CDR3 end; the germline J gene provides the rest. This chain uses TRBV19 with TRBJ2-7, with TRBD2 as a possible D gene (6 bases). V was pared by 6 bases and J by 3 bases, with 15 bases between. CDR1 LNHDA and CDR2 SQIVND come from the germline V gene (reference sequence). The CDR3 runs 14 residues. CDR3 sequence reads: CASSPGLINYEQYF. The sequenced part of the CDR3 DNA is TGTGCCAGTAGCCCGGGACTTATAAACTACGAG.

This clone was detected only a few times. The read terminates 3 residues before the CDR3 end, so the remaining end is supplied by the germline J gene. The chain carries TRBV19 and TRBJ2-2; 8 nucleotides agree with TRBD1. The trim removed 9 bases at V and 5 bases at J, leaving 8 bases unmatched. CDR3 size: 14 residues. The germline CDR1 and CDR2 sequences are LNHDA and SQIVND (reference sequence). The sequenced part of the CDR3 DNA is TGTGCCAGCTCAGGGGGCTATCGGACCGGGGAG. Amino acid sequence: CASSGGYRTGE. The full-length CDR3 reads as CASSGGYRTGELFF. Complete variable domain (other parts from reference TRBV19 and TRBJ2-2): DGGITQSPKYLFRKEGQNVTLSCEQNLNHDAMYWYRQDPGQGLRLIYYSQIVNDFQKGDIAEGYSVSREKKESFPLTVTSAQKNPTAFYLCASSGGYRTGELFFGEGSRLTVL.

As concerns this clone: The DNA ends 3 residues before the CDR3 does, and the rest of the CDR3 is filled in from the germline J gene. Within the sample, other DNA sequences also encode this same CDR3. The chain employs TRBV5-1 and TRBJ1-3; D is possibly TRBD1 (6 bases). CDR3 length: 15 amino acids. Per the germline V gene, CDR1 is SGHRS and CDR2 is YFSETQ. V gave up 4 bases and J gave up 0 bases, with 11 bases separating them. Partial CDR3 DNA: TGCGCCAGCAGCACGGACAGCTTCTCTGGAAACACC. Translated, it gives CASSTDSFSGNT. The full-length CDR3 reads as CASSTDSFSGNTIYF.

This clone was counted at least ten times. The CDR3 end falls 3 residues outside the read, so it is completed with the germline J gene. J is TRBJ1-6 and V is TRBV20-1, with 11 bases identical to TRBD1. The CDR3 has 15 amino acids. Germline values: CDR1 DFQATT, CDR2 SNEGSKA (reference sequence). The junction had 8 bases not matched to a gene; V was cut back by 6 bases and J by 7 bases. CDR3 loop: CSATFRDRGNSPLHF. The CDR3 bases that were read are TGCAGTGCAACATTCCGGGACAGGGGGAATTCACCC.

This clone was seen at least ten times. The missing CDR3 end, 3 residues past where the read stops, is filled in from the germline J gene. The V gene is TRBV14, the J gene TRBJ2-1, with 8 bases identical to TRBD2. The V and J ends lost 4 bases and 1 base, in that order; junction bases with no gene match: 3. Germline V lookup: CDR1 SGHDN, CDR2 FVKESK. The CDR3 is 15 amino acids. The covered CDR3 bases are TGTGCCAGCAGCCGAACTAGCGGATCCTACAATGAG. This translates into CASSRTSGSYNE. The CDR3 reads in full as CASSRTSGSYNEQFF.

This clone occurred many times. Sequencing ends 3 residues short of the CDR3 end; the germline J gene provides the rest. The V gene is TRBV7-2, the J gene TRBJ2-7; 7 bases line up with TRBD2. The germline gives CDR1 SGHTA, CDR2 FQGNSA. The CDR3 has 15 amino acids. V was pared by 5 bases and J by 0 bases, with 7 bases of the junction left unmatched. The covered CDR3 bases are TGTGCCAGCAGCAATCTAGCGGTTCTCTCCTACGAG. It codes for CASSNLAVLSYE. The whole CDR3 sequence is CASSNLAVLSYEQYF.

This clone has at least ten counts. The CDR3 is cut off 3 residues early in the read; its end comes from the germline J gene. The V call is TRBV5-1, the J call TRBJ2-2; 11 bases map to TRBD1. This CDR3 has 16 amino acids. Germline values: CDR1 SGHRS, CDR2 YFSETQ. The sequenced CDR3 bases are TGCGCCAGCAGCTTGGCTGGGGGACAGGGGGTTGAAAAG. As protein: CASSLAGGQGVEK. The full CDR3 reads CASSLAGGQGVEKLFF.

This clone was seen ten or more times. The sequence runs out 3 residues before the end of the CDR3; the remainder is reconstructed from the germline J gene. The rearrangement links TRBV5-1 to TRBJ2-1; 9 bases line up with TRBD1. Germline CDR1 and CDR2: SGHRS and YFSETQ. This CDR3 spans 19 amino acids. V dropped 0 bases and J dropped 4; count of bases not matched to a gene: 14. The CDR3 sequence: CASSLGALIGQGKYNEQFF. The CDR3 DNA, read in part, is TGCGCCAGCAGCTTGGGGGCCCTAATCGGACAGGGGAAATACAATGAG.

This clone was counted ten times or more. The read stops 3 residues short of the end of the CDR3; the missing end is completed from the germline J gene. The chain is built from TRBV28 and TRBJ2-1, with 7 bases that match TRBD2. The CDR3 totals 13 residues. Germline trimming cut 6 bases from V and 4 bases from J; bases unmatched to any gene: 3. Germline V gene lookup returns CDR1 MDHEN and CDR2 SYDVKM. CDR3 bases read: TGTGCCAGCAGGAGCGGGGAATACAATGAG. Amino acids: CASRSGEYNE. The entire CDR3 is CASRSGEYNEQFF.

At least ten counts were recorded for this clone. The CDR3 is cut off 3 residues early in the read; its end comes from the germline J gene. V usage is TRBV20-1 and J usage is TRBJ2-5; 9 bases align to TRBD2. CDR1 and CDR2 (germline): DFQATT, SNEGSKA (reference sequence). This CDR3 spans 15 amino acids. J lost 7 bases, V lost 0 bases, and 9 bases had no gene match. The DNA read from the CDR3 is TGCAGTGCTAGAGACGGTAGGACTAGCGAAGGGACC. Its translation is CSARDGRTSEGT. The entire CDR3 reads CSARDGRTSEGTQYF.

This clone was observed many times. The CDR3 goes on 3 residues after the read ends, and that part is filled in from the germline J gene. V usage is TRBV5-1 and J usage is TRBJ1-6; D is unclear. The germline V gene has CDR1 SGHRS and CDR2 YFSETQ. V lost 1 base, J lost 9 bases, and 8 bases lay in between. This CDR3 has 13 residues. The CDR3 DNA, read in part, is TGCGCCAGCAGCTTGTCCTCGTCTTCACCC. Protein sequence: CASSLSSSSP. Given in full, the CDR3 is CASSLSSSSPLHF. Full variable domain (outside the CDR3, taken from reference TRBV5-1 and TRBJ1-6): KAGVTQTPRYLIKTRGQQVTLSCSPISGHRSVSWYQQTPGQGLQFLFEYFSETQRNKGNFPGRFSGRQFSNSRSEMNVSTLELGDSALYLCASSLSSSSPLHFGNGTRLTVT.

This clone was picked up a small number of times. With the read ending 3 residues before the CDR3 end, the germline J gene is used to fill in that end. The rearrangement uses TRBV5-1 and TRBJ2-1; no definite D call. The CDR3 has 15 residues. V was pared by 0 bases and J by 4 bases, with 11 bases between. Germline assignment: CDR1 SGHRS and CDR2 YFSETQ. The CDR3 bases that were read are TGCGCCAGCAGCTTGGGGCGGTCAAATTACAATGAG. It encodes CASSLGRSNYNE. The entire CDR3 is CASSLGRSNYNEQFF.

This clone was counted at least ten times. The CDR3 extends 3 residues past the end of the read, so its final part is completed from the germline J gene. This rearrangement joins TRBV30 to TRBJ1-2, with D hard to call. The CDR3 runs 15 residues. The V end lost 0 bases, the J end lost 7 bases, and 18 bases lay between the germline ends. From germline, CDR1 is GTSNPN and CDR2 SVGIG (reference sequence). The part of the CDR3 DNA that was read is TGTGCCTGGAGTGTACAACACCCGCCGCTTCTTGGC. Amino acid sequence: CAWSVQHPPLLG. The full CDR3 is CAWSVQHPPLLGYTF.

With regard to this clone: The read falls 3 residues short of the CDR3 end, and the missing part is taken from the germline J gene. The rearrangement links TRBV18 to TRBJ1-2, with 9 positions matching TRBD1. The CDR3 is made up of 20 amino acids. Germline lookup yields CDR1 KGHSH and CDR2 LQKENI. The sequenced part of the CDR3 DNA is TGTGCCAGCTCACTCACTGTAGCGACAGGGGGGTCTCACTCCTACAATGAC. Protein: CASSLTVATGGSHSYND. In full, the CDR3 is CASSLTVATGGSHSYNDYTF.

This clone was observed at least ten times. At one end, the junction sequence differs from germline, possibly due to a read error. The DNA ends 3 residues before the CDR3 does, and the rest of the CDR3 is filled in from the germline J gene. The chain recombines TRBV7-9 with TRBJ2-5; 7 positions match TRBD1. The germline CDR1 and CDR2 sequences are SEHNR and FQNEAQ (reference sequence). There are 15 residues in the CDR3. The sequenced part of the CDR3 DNA is TGTGCCAGCAGTTTAGCTACAGGGGTACAAGAGACC. Translation gives CASSLATGVQET. The entire CDR3 is CASSLATGVQETQYF.

At least ten counts were recorded for this clone. The read ends 3 residues shy of where the CDR3 ends; the end is completed using the germline J gene. The chain recombines TRBV5-4 with TRBJ2-7, with 9 positions matching TRBD2. The J segment lost 6 bases and the V segment lost 7 bases, leaving 11 bases of the junction unmatched. The CDR3 has 14 residues. In germline, CDR1 is SGHNT, CDR2 YYREEE (reference sequence). Partial CDR3 DNA: TGTGCCAGCCGAGGGACTAGCTCTCGCGGCGAG. It yields the protein CASRGTSSRGE. The whole CDR3 protein reads CASRGTSSRGEQYF.

This clone was seen only a few times. The CDR3 goes on 3 residues after the read ends, and that part is filled in from the germline J gene. V is TRBV7-2 and J is TRBJ2-7, with 9 bases that match TRBD2. Trimming removed 4 bases from V and 2 bases from J; junction bases left unmatched: 3. The CDR3 loop spans 14 amino acids. CDR1 and CDR2 (germline): SGHTA, FQGNSA. CDR3 sequence reads: CASSSIAGAYEQYF. Partial CDR3 DNA: TGTGCCAGCAGCTCTATAGCGGGAGCCTACGAG.